This T cell receptor beta chain was documented in a study of identical twins. Concerning this clonotype: No antigen is known for it.

TCRdb called the 5' RACE reads again in MiXCR, with one record for every CDR3 protein. The sample holds a few hundred thousand distinct CDR3 sequences, approximately 9.6% seen once. The study, taken as a whole, reports: Among beta out-of-frame sequences, excess sharing between twins appeared weaker. Out-of-frame alpha sequences common to twins exhibited a surplus of low generation probability. Insertions were reduced in abundant cord blood beta clonotypes but not in memory repertoires. Models predicted less out-of-frame TCR alpha sharing in monozygotic twins than was found.

V lost 2 bases to trimming and J lost 5 bases; unmatched junction nucleotides: 7. The CDR3 has 16 amino acids. These same records also appear under a second study, on yellow fever vaccine responses in identical twins.

This receptor was taken from a woman aged 18 to 35 in good health. The specimen sequenced was PBMCs. The V and J genes are TRBV12-3 or TRBV12-4 and TRBJ2-1; 9 bases match TRBD1. CDR3 region: CASSLRRTGVDNEQFF. In DNA form, the CDR3 reads TGTGCCAGCAGTTTAAGGCGGACAGGGGTGGACAATGAGCAGTTCTTC.